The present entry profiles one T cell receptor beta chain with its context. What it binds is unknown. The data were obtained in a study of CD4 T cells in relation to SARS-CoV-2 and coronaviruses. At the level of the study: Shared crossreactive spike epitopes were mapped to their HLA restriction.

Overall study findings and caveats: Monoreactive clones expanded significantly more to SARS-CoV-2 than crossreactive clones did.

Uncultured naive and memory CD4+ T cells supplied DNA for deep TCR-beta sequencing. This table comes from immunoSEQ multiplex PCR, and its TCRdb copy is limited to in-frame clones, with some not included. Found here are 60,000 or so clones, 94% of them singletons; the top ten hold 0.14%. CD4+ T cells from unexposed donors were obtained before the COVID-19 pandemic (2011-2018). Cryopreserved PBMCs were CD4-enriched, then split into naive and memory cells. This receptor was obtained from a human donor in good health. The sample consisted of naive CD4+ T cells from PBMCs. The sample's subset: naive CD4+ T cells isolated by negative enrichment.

The CDR3 here is CASSLTYEQYF. The DNA of the CDR3 is TGTGCCAGCAGCCTCACCTACGAGCAGTACTTC. The V gene is TRBV11-2, the J gene TRBJ2-7; D remains unclear. Looked up from germline, CDR1 is SGHAT and CDR2 is FQNNGV. The CDR3 sequence is 11 residues long. Trimming shortened V by 5 bases and J by 2 bases, and 4 bases separated the two germline ends.